This T cell receptor beta chain was recovered during a study of T-cell memory formation after mild COVID-19. Study at large: TCR clustering was largely donor specific.

Trimming pared 1 base from V and 3 bases from J, leaving 7 bases between. The CDR3 spans 13 residues. The germline V gene has CDR1 SGHRS and CDR2 YFSETQ. TCRdb reprocessed the 5' RACE reads via MiXCR and lists one record per CDR3 protein. The top ten clones hold about a fifth of a sample with 310,000 or so distinct CDR3 sequences, roughly 15% of them seen once. This clonotype was detected only a few times. Source material: PBMCs or a T cell subset sorted from them (not recorded which). The V call is TRBV5-1, the J call TRBJ2-5; perhaps TRBD2 as D (5 bases). The source of this sequence is a man younger than 30 who had mild COVID-19 (a few samples of this study predate the infection). Cell type and time point are not known. Written as DNA, the CDR3 is TGCGCCAGCAGCTTGACGCGGGAAGAGACCCAGTACTTC. Translation: CASSLTREETQYF.